This T cell receptor (beta chain) was identified during a study of graft-versus-host responses after intestinal transplantation. Trimming removed 7 bases from V and 2 bases from J, with 14 bases in between. Germline V gene data show CDR1 as SNHLY and CDR2 as FYNNEI. The CDR3 has 15 residues. Study results and caveats: Those patients showing graft-donor T cell macrochimerism displayed high graft-versus-host to host-versus-graft clonal ratios in allografts.

Profiled with immunoSEQ multiplex PCR; TCRdb holds only in-frame clones, not every one. Of nearly 90,000 clones in the sample, 83% were seen once. A word on this clone: What it binds is not known.

The material sequenced was unstimulated CD8+ T cells sorted from spleen or lymph node cells, taken before intestinal transplant. The receptor was derived from a human donor who received an intestinal transplant. The genes are TRBV2 and TRBJ1-4, with D perhaps matching TRBD1 (6 bases). CDR3 in amino acids: CASTRPGATNEKLFF. CDR3 sequence (DNA): TGTGCCAGCACCAGGCCAGGGGCGACTAATGAAAAACTGTTTTTT.